The next 24 T cell receptor beta chains were all read from a single sample in a study of shared clonotypes between healthy human individuals (dated by TCRdb to 2018 to 2021). Libraries were built with the immunoSEQ multiplex PCR assay. As stored in TCRdb, this immuneACCESS dataset retains in-frame rearrangements with V and J assigned. A fraction of the clones does not appear; measured against another copy, unresolved V genes explain less than half of the discrepancy, and the remainder lacks a known reason. The sample data list hundreds of thousands of clones, and around 96% of these were observed just once. Jointly, the top ten make up approximately 0.12% of the sample. For the CD8 naive samples, CD45RO-negative cells were positively selected for CCR7, yielding a CD45RA+CCR7+ population from which TemRA cells were excluded. The sequencing sample was made of naive CD8+ T cells sorted from blood. This specimen's cell subset or site label, interpreted: CD45RA+CCR7+. The receptors shown here come from a woman aged 25-40 years in good health.

This chain joins TRBV5-1 and TRBJ2-3, with a possible D match to TRBD1 (5 bases). CDR1 SGHRS and CDR2 YFSETQ come from the germline V gene. Trimming took 7 bases from V and 0 from J, leaving 12 bases between them. This CDR3 is built from 14 residues. CDR3 amino acids: CASRVRASTDTQYF. CDR3 nucleotides: TGCGCCAGCCGAGTCAGGGCAAGCACAGATACGCAGTATTTT. Full variable domain (rest looked up from reference TRBV5-1 and TRBJ2-3): KAGVTQTPRYLIKTRGQQVTLSCSPISGHRSVSWYQQTPGQGLQFLFEYFSETQRNKGNFPGRFSGRQFSNSRSEMNVSTLELGDSALYLCASRVRASTDTQYFGPGTRLTVL.

This sequence joins TRBV21-1 and TRBJ1-1. TRBV21-1 is marked as a pseudogene. There are 12 residues in the CDR3. CDR3: CASSRDGTEAFF. The CDR3 DNA reads TGTGCCTCCTCCAGGGACGGGACTGAAGCTTTCTTT.

Turning to this clone: Other nucleotide sequences in the sample specify the same CDR3. The gene calls are TRBV20-1 and TRBJ2-7, with D uncertain. Germline V gene data show CDR1 as DFQATT and CDR2 as SNEGSKA (reference sequence). The CDR3 contains 11 residues. V was cut by 0 bases and J by 3 bases, with 3 bases left in between. The CDR3 coding sequence is TGCAGTGCTAGAGAGGTCTACGAGCAGTACTTC. It codes for CSAREVYEQYF.

V gene TRBV27 combines with J gene TRBJ2-1, with 9 bases lining up with TRBD1. Germline V gene sequence: CDR1 MNHEY, CDR2 SMNVEV (reference sequence). The CDR3 covers 12 residues. J lost 9 bases, V lost 4 bases, and 1 base had no gene match. The CDR3 coding sequence is TGTGCCAGCAGTTCGGACAGGGGTGAGCAGTTCTTC. The encoded protein is CASSSDRGEQFF.

V usage is TRBV4-1 and J usage is TRBJ2-1; D is unresolved. Looked up from germline, CDR1 is MGHRA and CDR2 is YSYEKL. The length of the CDR3 is 16 residues. Trimming took off 3 bases at V and 4 bases at J, with 16 bases between the two ends. This CDR3 reads CASSQKDSPPYNEQFF. CDR3 DNA sequence: TGCGCCAGCAGCCAGAAAGACTCACCGCCGTACAATGAGCAGTTCTTC.

This rearrangement joins TRBV5-8 to TRBJ2-5; 7 bases map to TRBD2. The tail of the sequence fits TRBJ2-7 better, so the J call may be wrong. The CDR3 runs to 15 residues. Germline V gene sequence: CDR1 SGHTS, CDR2 YDEGEE. CDR3 sequence reads: CASSLDAGVTYEQYF. CDR3 sequence (DNA): TGTGCCAGCAGCTTGGATGCGGGGGTGACCTACGAGCAGTACTTC.

The chain links TRBV4-1 to TRBJ2-5; TRBD2 is a possible D gene (7 bases). Germline lookup yields CDR1 MGHRA and CDR2 YSYEKL. Deletions cut 4 bases from V and 4 bases from J, with 16 bases between. The CDR3 is made up of 15 amino acids. CDR3 in amino acids: CASSPGAGVRETQYF. In DNA form, the CDR3 reads TGCGCCAGCAGCCCAGGGGCGGGAGTCCGAGAGACCCAGTACTTC.

The CDR3 loop is CASSPTGTSGVDTQYF. DNA of the CDR3: TGTGCCAGCAGTCCTACCGGGACTAGCGGGGTAGATACGCAGTATTTT. The chain employs TRBV27 and TRBJ2-3; 13 nucleotides align to TRBD2. CDR3 length equals 16 residues. Germline V gene data show CDR1 as MNHEY and CDR2 as SMNVEV (reference sequence). V gave up 5 bases and J gave up 5 bases; unmatched junction bases: 7.

The gene calls are TRBV6-1 and TRBJ2-7, with 10 bases aligning to TRBD2. CDR1 is MNHNS and CDR2 is SASEGT in the germline V gene. The CDR3 has 14 amino acids. Unmatched junction bases numbered 2, after V lost 4 bases and J lost 2 bases. Here the CDR3 reads CASSVSGRTYEQYF. The DNA for the CDR3 is TGTGCCAGCAGTGTTAGCGGGAGGACCTACGAGCAGTACTTC.

The chain couples TRBV10-1 to TRBJ2-7, with D perhaps matching TRBD1 or TRBD2 (5 bases each). The CDR3 covers 12 residues. Germline CDR1 and CDR2: WNHNN and SYGVQD (reference sequence). V was clipped by 7 bases and J by 0 bases, with 7 bases between them. The CDR3 loop reads CASMGVSYEQYF. The CDR3 DNA follows: TGCGCCAGCATGGGGGTCTCCTACGAGCAGTACTTC.

The rearrangement links TRBV28 to TRBJ2-5, with D maybe TRBD2 (5 bases). V lost 1 base, J lost 7 bases, and 19 bases lay in between. From germline, CDR1 is MDHEN and CDR2 SYDVKM. CDR3 length: 16 residues. Here the CDR3 reads CASSLSIGRALGTQYF. The CDR3 region has the DNA TGTGCCAGCAGTTTATCAATTGGGCGGGCCTTGGGGACCCAGTACTTC. Using reference TRBV28 and TRBJ2-5 for the parts outside the CDR3, the full variable domain is DVKVTQSSRYLVKRTGEKVFLECVQDMDHENMFWYRQDPGLGLRLIYFSYDVKMKEKGDIPEGYSVSREKKERFSLILESASTNQTSMYLCASSLSIGRALGTQYFGPGTRLLVL.

The chain combines TRBV10-3 with TRBJ2-5; 13 bases fit TRBD2. V gave up 3 bases and J gave up 1 base; unmatched junction bases: 5. Germline CDR1 is ENHRY and CDR2 is SYGVKD. This CDR3 has 17 residues. As DNA, the CDR3 is TGTGCCATCAGTGATCCCGGGACTAGCGGGGTCCAAGAGACCCAGTACTTC. Translating gives CAISDPGTSGVQETQYF.

Only one count was recorded for this clone. The chain links TRBV28 to TRBJ2-5; D is possibly TRBD1 (5 bases). Trimming took 4 bases from V and 1 from J, leaving 10 bases between them. Germline V gene lookup returns CDR1 MDHEN and CDR2 SYDVKM. CDR3 length: 14 amino acids. This chain's CDR3 is CASSSMDTQETQYF. The CDR3 DNA is TGTGCCAGCAGTTCGATGGACACCCAAGAGACCCAGTACTTC.

The V gene is TRBV27, the J gene TRBJ1-5; D call uncertain. There are 14 residues in the CDR3. CDR1 MNHEY and CDR2 SMNVEV come from the germline V gene (reference sequence). Trimming took off 4 bases at V and 3 bases at J, with 10 bases between the two ends. DNA of the CDR3: TGTGCCAGCAGTTGGGCAGGCTTCAATCAGCCCCAGCATTTT. Translation: CASSWAGFNQPQHF.

The chain couples TRBV27 to TRBJ2-1; the match to TRBD2 covers 14 bases. The CDR3 is made up of 20 amino acids. The J segment lost 5 bases and the V segment lost 8 bases, leaving 20 bases of the junction unmatched. CDR1 and CDR2 from the germline V gene are MNHEY and SMNVEV (reference sequence). The DNA of the CDR3 is TGTGCCAGCTACGGGACTAGCGGGAGCGTTCTGGGGGGTAGGCACAATGAGCAGTTCTTC. The encoded protein is CASYGTSGSVLGGRHNEQFF.

V is TRBV7-9 and J is TRBJ2-5; D gene uncertain. TRBJ2-7 matches the DNA end more closely, so the J call is doubtful. The CDR3 has 12 amino acids. From germline, CDR1 is SEHNR and CDR2 FQNEAQ (reference sequence). The CDR3 nucleotides read TGTGCCAGCAGCATGGACCCCTACGAGCAGTACTTC. Translated, it gives CASSMDPYEQYF.

This chain joins TRBV19 and TRBJ1-2; a possible D gene is TRBD1 (5 bases). Trimming took 4 bases from V and 1 from J, leaving 16 bases between them. In germline, CDR1 is LNHDA, CDR2 SQIVND (reference sequence). The CDR3 is 16 amino acids. CDR3 sequence (DNA): TGTGCCAGTAGTAACGCCATGAAGACAGATAACTATGGCTACACCTTC. Translation gives CASSNAMKTDNYGYTF.

The chain combines TRBV6-1 with TRBJ2-4; TRBD1 matches at 8 bases. Germline V gene data show CDR1 as MNHNS and CDR2 as SASEGT. After removal of 11 bases from V and 3 bases from J, the junction contained 9 bases not matched to a gene. This CDR3 contains 14 residues. CDR3 sequence reads: CAVGQGRGKNIQYF. CDR3 DNA sequence: TGTGCCGTCGGACAGGGCAGAGGCAAAAACATTCAGTACTTC.

Here the CDR3 reads CASSSSGSSYEQYF. CDR3 nucleotides: TGTGCCAGCAGTTCCAGCGGGAGCTCCTACGAGCAGTACTTC. The chain employs TRBV27 and TRBJ2-7, with 8 bases aligning to TRBD2. Germline V gene lookup returns CDR1 MNHEY and CDR2 SMNVEV (reference sequence). CDR3 size: 14 residues. V trimming: 4 bases; J trimming: 0 bases; junction bases outside the gene matches: 2.

This clone appeared once. The rearrangement links TRBV7-8 to TRBJ2-5; 10 bases map to TRBD2. V shed 3 bases and J 5 bases; nucleotides not matched to a gene: 6. The CDR3 loop spans 15 amino acids. Per germline, CDR1 SGHVS and CDR2 FQNEAQ. CDR3 protein: CASSFPGTSEETQYF. Here the CDR3 DNA reads TGTGCCAGCAGCTTCCCGGGGACTAGCGAGGAGACCCAGTACTTC.

The chain couples TRBV10-3 to TRBJ2-7; D is possibly TRBD2 (5 bases). Trimming shortened V by 3 bases and J by 3 bases, and 12 bases separated the two germline ends. Germline CDR1 ENHRY, CDR2 SYGVKD. The CDR3 has 14 residues. This CDR3 is CAISDGRTLYEQYF. The CDR3 DNA is TGTGCCATCAGTGACGGTCGGACTCTCTACGAGCAGTACTTC.

CDR3 in DNA: TGTGCCAGCAGTTTATGGCTGCGGGGAGGAAACACCATATATTTT. Encoded protein: CASSLWLRGGNTIYF. This chain joins TRBV28 and TRBJ1-3; D is ambiguous. CDR1 is MDHEN, CDR2 SYDVKM, per germline. The germline V and J ends were trimmed by 0 bases and 4 bases, with 10 bases remaining between them. The CDR3 has 15 amino acids.

This clone appeared a single time. The chain is built from TRBV4-2 and TRBJ2-1; TRBD2 might be the D (6 bases). Germline V gene lookup returns CDR1 LGHNA and CDR2 YNFKEQ. The CDR3 is 15 amino acids. The V and J ends lost 1 base and 10 bases respectively, with 17 bases between them. The CDR3 region is CASSQAWTTSGEQFF. CDR3 in DNA: TGTGCCAGCAGCCAAGCCTGGACTACTTCTGGGGAGCAGTTCTTC.

The chain uses TRBV7-6 and TRBJ2-2, with D uncertain. The V end lost 5 bases, the J end lost 4 bases, and 14 bases lay between the germline ends. The germline gives CDR1 SGHVS, CDR2 FNYEAQ. CDR3 length: 15 amino acids. CDR3 sequence: CASSPVDSPTGELFF. As DNA, the CDR3 is TGTGCCAGCAGCCCAGTCGACTCCCCCACCGGGGAGCTGTTTTTT.